The rows below give T cell receptor beta chains drawn from one sample of a study of T cell repertoires in aging, cancer and after chemotherapy. MiXCR was run by TCRdb on the multiplex PCR reads, yielding one entry per CDR3 protein. The sample has over 800 distinct CDR3 sequences; 20% to 25% are singletons. The sample was blood. The receptors were sampled from a human donor with a solid tumor. CDR3s include the opening cysteine and the closing phenylalanine or tryptophan.

j_call v_call cdr3_aa
TRBJ2-1 TRBV6-5 CASSLWTGGPGTGNNEQFF
TRBJ1-2 TRBV19 CASSIDRGGYTF
TRBJ2-5 TRBV30 CGVSGGLGETQYF
TRBJ1-4 TRBV11-3 CASSLLTGGNEKLFF
TRBJ2-3 TRBV7-3 CASSLRERDTQYF
TRBJ2-1 TRBV6-5 CASRPEAIGYNEQFF
TRBJ2-1 TRBV30 CAWTGGPGTGNNEQFF
TRBJ1-1 TRBV20-1 CSARPGQGARGGSAEAFF
TRBJ1-5 TRBV19 CASSSRPRGNQPQHF
TRBJ1-2 TRBV4-1 CASSQDFGNYGYTF